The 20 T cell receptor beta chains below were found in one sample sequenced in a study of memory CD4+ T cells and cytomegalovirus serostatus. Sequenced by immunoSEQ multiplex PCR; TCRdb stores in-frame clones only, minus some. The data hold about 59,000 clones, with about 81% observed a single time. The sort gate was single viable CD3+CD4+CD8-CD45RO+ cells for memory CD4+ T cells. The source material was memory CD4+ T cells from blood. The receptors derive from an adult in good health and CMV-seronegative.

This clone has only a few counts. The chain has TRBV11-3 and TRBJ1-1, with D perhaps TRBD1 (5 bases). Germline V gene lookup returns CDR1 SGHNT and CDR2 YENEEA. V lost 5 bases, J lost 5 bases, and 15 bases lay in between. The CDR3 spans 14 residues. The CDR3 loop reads CASSPSQGGTEAFF. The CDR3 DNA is TGTGCCAGCAGCCCAAGTCAGGGTGGGACTGAAGCTTTCTTT. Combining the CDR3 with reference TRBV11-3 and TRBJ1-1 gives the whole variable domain EAGVVQSPRYKIIEKKQPVAFWCNPISGHNTLYWYLQNLGQGPELLIRYENEEAVDDSQLPKDRFSAERLKGVDSTLKIQPAELGDSAVYLCASSPSQGGTEAFFGQGTRLTVV.

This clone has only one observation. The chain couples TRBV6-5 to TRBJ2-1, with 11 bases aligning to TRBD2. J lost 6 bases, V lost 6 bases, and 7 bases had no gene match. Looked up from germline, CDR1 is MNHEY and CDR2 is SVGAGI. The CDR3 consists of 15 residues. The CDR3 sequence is CASRRGTSGSNEQFF. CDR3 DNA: TGTGCCAGCAGACGGGGGACTAGCGGATCCAATGAGCAGTTCTTC.

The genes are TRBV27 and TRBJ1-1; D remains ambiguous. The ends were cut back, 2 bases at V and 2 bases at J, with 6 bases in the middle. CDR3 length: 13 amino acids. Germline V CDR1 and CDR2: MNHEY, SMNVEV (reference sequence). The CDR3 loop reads CASSLRENTEAFF. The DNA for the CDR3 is TGTGCCAGCAGTTTAAGAGAAAACACTGAAGCTTTCTTT.

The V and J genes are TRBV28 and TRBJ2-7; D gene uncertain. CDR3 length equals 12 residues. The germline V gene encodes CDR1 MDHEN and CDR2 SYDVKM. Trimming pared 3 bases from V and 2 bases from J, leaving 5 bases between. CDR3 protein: CASSFPPYEQYF. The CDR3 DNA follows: TGTGCCAGCAGTTTTCCCCCCTACGAGCAGTACTTC. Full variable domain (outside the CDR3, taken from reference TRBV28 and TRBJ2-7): DVKVTQSSRYLVKRTGEKVFLECVQDMDHENMFWYRQDPGLGLRLIYFSYDVKMKEKGDIPEGYSVSREKKERFSLILESASTNQTSMYLCASSFPPYEQYFGPGTRLTVT.

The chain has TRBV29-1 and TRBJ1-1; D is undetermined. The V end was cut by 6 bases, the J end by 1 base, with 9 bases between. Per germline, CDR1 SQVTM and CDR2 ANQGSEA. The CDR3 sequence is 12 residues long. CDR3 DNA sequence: TGCAGCGTCCAGAGAAGGAACACTGAAGCTTTCTTT. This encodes CSVQRRNTEAFF.

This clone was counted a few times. CDR3 bases: TGTGCCAGCAGCTTAAGCCTCAATCAGCCCCAGCATTTT. Translating gives CASSLSLNQPQHF. This sequence joins TRBV7-6 and TRBJ1-5; no clear D gene. This CDR3 is built from 13 residues. Per germline, CDR1 SGHVS and CDR2 FNYEAQ. The V and J ends lost 2 bases and 3 bases respectively, with 5 bases between them.

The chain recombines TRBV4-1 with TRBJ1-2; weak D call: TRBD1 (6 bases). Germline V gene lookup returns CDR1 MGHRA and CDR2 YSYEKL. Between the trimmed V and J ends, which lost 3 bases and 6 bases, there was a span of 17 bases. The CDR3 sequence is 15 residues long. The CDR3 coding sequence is TGCGCCAGCAGCCATCCCCTGGCAGGGACAAATGGCTACACCTTC. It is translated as CASSHPLAGTNGYTF.

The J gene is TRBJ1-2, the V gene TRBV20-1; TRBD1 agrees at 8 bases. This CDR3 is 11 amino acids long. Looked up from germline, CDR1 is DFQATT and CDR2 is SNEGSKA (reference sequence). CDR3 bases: TGCAGCACGGACAGGGACTATGGCTACACCTTC. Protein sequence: CSTDRDYGYTF.

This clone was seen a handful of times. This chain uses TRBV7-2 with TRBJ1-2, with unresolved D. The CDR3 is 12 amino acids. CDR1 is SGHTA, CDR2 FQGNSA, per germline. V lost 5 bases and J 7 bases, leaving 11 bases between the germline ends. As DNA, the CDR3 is TGTGCCAGCAGCCCTATGGGAGTTGGCTACACCTTC. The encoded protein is CASSPMGVGYTF.

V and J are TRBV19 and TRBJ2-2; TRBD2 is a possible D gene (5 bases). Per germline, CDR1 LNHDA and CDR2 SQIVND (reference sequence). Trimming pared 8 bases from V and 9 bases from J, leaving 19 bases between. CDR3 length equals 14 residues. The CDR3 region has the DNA TGTGCCAGTGCTCGAACCACTAGAGTCAGGGAGCTGTTTTTT. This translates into CASARTTRVRELFF. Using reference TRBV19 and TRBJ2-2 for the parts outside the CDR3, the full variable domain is DGGITQSPKYLFRKEGQNVTLSCEQNLNHDAMYWYRQDPGQGLRLIYYSQIVNDFQKGDIAEGYSVSREKKESFPLTVTSAQKNPTAFYLCASARTTRVRELFFGEGSRLTVL.

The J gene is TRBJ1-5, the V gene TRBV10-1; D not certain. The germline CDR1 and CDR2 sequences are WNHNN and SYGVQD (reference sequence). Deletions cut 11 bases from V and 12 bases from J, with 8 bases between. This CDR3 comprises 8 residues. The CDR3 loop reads CAGEGQHF. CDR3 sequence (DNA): TGCGCCGGCGAAGGCCAGCATTTT.

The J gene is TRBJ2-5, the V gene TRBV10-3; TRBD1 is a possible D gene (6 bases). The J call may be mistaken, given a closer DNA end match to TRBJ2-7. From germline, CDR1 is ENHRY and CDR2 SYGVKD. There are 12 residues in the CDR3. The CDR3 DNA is TGTGCCATCAGTCCACAGGGATACGAGCAGTACTTC. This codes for CAISPQGYEQYF.

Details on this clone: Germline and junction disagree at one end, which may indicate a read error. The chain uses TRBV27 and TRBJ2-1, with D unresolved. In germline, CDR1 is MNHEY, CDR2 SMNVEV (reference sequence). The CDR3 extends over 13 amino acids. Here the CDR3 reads CATSGRRGGEQFF. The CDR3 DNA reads TGTGCCACCAGTGGCAGGCGCGGCGGTGAGCAGTTCTTC.

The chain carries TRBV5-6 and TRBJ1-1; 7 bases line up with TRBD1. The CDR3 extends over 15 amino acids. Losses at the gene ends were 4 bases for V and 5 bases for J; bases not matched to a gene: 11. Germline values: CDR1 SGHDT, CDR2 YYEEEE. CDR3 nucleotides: TGTGCCAGCAGCCGCGACAGGGTGAGGGTTACTGAAGCTTTCTTT. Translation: CASSRDRVRVTEAFF.

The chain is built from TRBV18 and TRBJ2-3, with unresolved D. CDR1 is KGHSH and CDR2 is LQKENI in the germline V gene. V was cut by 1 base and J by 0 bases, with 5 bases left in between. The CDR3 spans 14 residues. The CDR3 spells CASSPQTSTDTQYF. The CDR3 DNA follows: TGTGCCAGCTCACCACAGACTAGCACAGATACGCAGTATTTT.

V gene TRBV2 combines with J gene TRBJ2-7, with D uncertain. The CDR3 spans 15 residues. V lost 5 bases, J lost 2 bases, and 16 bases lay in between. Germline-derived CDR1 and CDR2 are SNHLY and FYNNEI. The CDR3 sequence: CASSSRPGPAYEQYF. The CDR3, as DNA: TGTGCCAGCAGTTCAAGACCCGGGCCTGCCTACGAGCAGTACTTC.

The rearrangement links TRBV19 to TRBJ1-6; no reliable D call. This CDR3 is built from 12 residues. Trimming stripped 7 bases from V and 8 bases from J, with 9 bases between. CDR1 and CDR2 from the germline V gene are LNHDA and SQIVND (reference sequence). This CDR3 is CASKNAYSPLHF. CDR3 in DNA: TGTGCCAGTAAAAATGCCTATTCACCCCTCCACTTT. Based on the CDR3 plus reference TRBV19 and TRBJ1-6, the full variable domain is DGGITQSPKYLFRKEGQNVTLSCEQNLNHDAMYWYRQDPGQGLRLIYYSQIVNDFQKGDIAEGYSVSREKKESFPLTVTSAQKNPTAFYLCASKNAYSPLHFGNGTRLTVT.

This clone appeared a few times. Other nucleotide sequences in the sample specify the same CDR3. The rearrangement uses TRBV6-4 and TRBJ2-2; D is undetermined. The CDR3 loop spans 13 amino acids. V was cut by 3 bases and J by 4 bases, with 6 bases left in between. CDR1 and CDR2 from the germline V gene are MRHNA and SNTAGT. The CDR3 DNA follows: TGTGCCAGCAGTGAAGTCGGCACCGGGGAGCTGTTTTTT. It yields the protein CASSEVGTGELFF.

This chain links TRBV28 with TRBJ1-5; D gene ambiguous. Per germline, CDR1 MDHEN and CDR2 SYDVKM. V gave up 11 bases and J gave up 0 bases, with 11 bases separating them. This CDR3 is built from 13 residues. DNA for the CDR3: TGTGCCGGAGCGAGGTTTAGCAATCAGCCCCAGCATTTT. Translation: CAGARFSNQPQHF.

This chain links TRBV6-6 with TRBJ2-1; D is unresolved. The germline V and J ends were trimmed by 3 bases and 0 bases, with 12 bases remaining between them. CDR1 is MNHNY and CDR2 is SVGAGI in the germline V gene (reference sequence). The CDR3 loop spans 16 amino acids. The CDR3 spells CASSYLPVSSYNEQFF. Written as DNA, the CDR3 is TGTGCCAGCAGTTATCTTCCAGTGAGCTCCTACAATGAGCAGTTCTTC.